Sequencing of this T cell receptor (beta chain) was carried out in a study of T cells in Graves' hyperthyroidism and ophthalmopathy. Study results and limitations: Before onset, ophthalmopathy was predicted by the model a median roughly six months earlier. Blood also held most thyroid clonotypes expanded beyond 0.001.

As for this clonotype: Its specificity is unknown.

RNA transcripts provided the source from which TCR beta CDR3 regions were amplified. Primed by the HTBI set, a first-round RT-PCR was run on the TCR CDR3. One entry per CDR3 protein results from TCRdb running MiXCR on the multiplex PCR reads. The profile shows hundreds of thousands of distinct CDR3 sequences, 14% of them singletons. Stable Graves' hyperthyroidism denoted no ophthalmopathy progression over 18 months. With 5 bases clipped from V and 1 base from J, the junction kept 6 bases outside the gene matches. The CDR3 is 16 residues long. Germline values: CDR1 SGHTA, CDR2 FQGNSA. This chain links TRBV7-2 with TRBJ2-2, with 8 bases that match TRBD1. This clonotype originated in a woman aged 18-29 years with Graves' hyperthyroidism. Material for sequencing was blood. The CDR3 DNA follows: TGTGCCAGCAGCCAACGACAGGGGTGGAACACCGGGGAGCTGTTTTTT. It codes for CASSQRQGWNTGELFF.